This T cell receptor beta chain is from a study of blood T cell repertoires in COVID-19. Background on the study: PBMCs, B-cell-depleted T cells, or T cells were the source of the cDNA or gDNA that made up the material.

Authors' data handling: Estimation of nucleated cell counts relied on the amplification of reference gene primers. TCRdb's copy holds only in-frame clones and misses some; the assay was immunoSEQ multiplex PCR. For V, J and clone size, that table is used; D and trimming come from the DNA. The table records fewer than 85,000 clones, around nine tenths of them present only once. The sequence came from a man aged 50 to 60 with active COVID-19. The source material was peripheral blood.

DNA for the CDR3: TGTGCCAGTCGACAGGGACCCTACAATGAGCAGTTCTTC. Protein sequence: CASRQGPYNEQFF. The chain recombines TRBV2 with TRBJ2-1, with 7 bases matching TRBD1. The germline CDR1 and CDR2 sequences are SNHLY and FYNNEI. This CDR3 contains 13 residues. After removal of 9 bases from V and 2 bases from J, the junction contained 4 bases not matched to a gene.